A selection of T cell receptor beta chains follows, all from one sample in a study of regulatory T cells in long-lasting Graves disease. Each CDR3 protein is one row after TCRdb ran MiXCR on the multiplex PCR reads. The sample gives 300,000 to 400,000 distinct CDR3 sequences, 18% of which show up once; about two fifths is in the top ten. Specimen: peripheral blood mononuclear cells (PBMCs), collected at new diagnosis, from a patient treated with antithyroid drugs. These receptors all come from a female donor with Graves disease. Each CDR3 is given with its conserved first and last residue. The order of the fields is V gene, J gene, D gene, clone size, CDR3 protein, CDR3 DNA. A D gene is named only where the DNA matches it firmly. Clone size is given for some rows only: seen once, a few or many times, or a class if the clone is expanded.

>TRBV28|TRBJ2-3|TRBD1|many
CASQHTPTGYPDTQYF
TGTGCCAGCCAACATACCCCGACAGGGTACCCAGATACGCAGTATTTT
>TRBV11-2|TRBJ2-3|TRBD2|many
CASSPTSGGADTQYF
TGTGCCAGCAGCCCGACTAGCGGGGGGGCGGATACGCAGTATTTT
>TRBV12-3/TRBV12-4|TRBJ2-1|TRBD1|many
CASTKHGTAKNLEQFF
TGTGCCAGCACCAAGCACGGGACAGCGAAAAACCTTGAGCAGTTCTTC
>TRBV13|TRBJ2-3|NA|many
CASSPSARDTDTQYF
TGTGCCAGCAGCCCATCGGCCAGGGACACAGATACGCAGTATTTT
>TRBV30|TRBJ1-4|NA|many
CAWRGEGDEKLFF
TGTGCCTGGAGAGGGGAAGGGGATGAAAAACTGTTTTTT
>TRBV28|TRBJ2-3|NA|many
CASSLTAGWGTDTQYF
TGTGCCAGCAGTTTGACGGCGGGATGGGGGACAGATACGCAGTATTTT
>TRBV10-2|TRBJ2-3|TRBD2|many
CASSPGLAGEAQSTDTQYF
TGCGCCAGCAGTCCGGGACTAGCGGGAGAGGCCCAAAGCACAGATACGCAGTATTTT
>TRBV2|TRBJ2-1|TRBD2|once
CVSSGRLALNNEQFF
TGTGTCAGCAGTGGAAGACTAGCCCTAAACAATGAGCAGTTCTTC
>TRBV24-1|TRBJ2-5|TRBD2|many
CATSAKLGLAGAPETQYF
TGTGCCACCAGTGCGAAGCTCGGACTAGCGGGAGCGCCAGAGACCCAGTACTTC
>TRBV4-2|TRBJ1-3|NA|NA
CASSQVSAAGPGNTIYF
TGTGCCAGCAGCCAAGTAAGCGCAGCCGGTCCTGGAAACACCATATATTTT
>TRBV6-2/TRBV6-3|TRBJ1-2|TRBD1|NA
CASSEVGRGLLSHGYTF
TGTGCCAGCAGTGAAGTCGGCAGGGGGCTTCTTAGCCATGGCTACACCTTC
>TRBV18|TRBJ1-2|NA|few
CASSGPRETNYGYTF
TGTGCCAGCTCCGGCCCTAGAGAGACTAACTATGGCTACACCTTC
>TRBV14|TRBJ1-6|NA|NA
CASSQETEYSPLHF
TGTGCCAGCAGCCAAGAGACAGAGTATTCACCCCTCCACTTT
>TRBV6-1|TRBJ1-1|TRBD1|few
CASITGAITEAFF
TGTGCCAGCATCACAGGGGCAATCACTGAAGCTTTCTTT
>TRBV14|TRBJ2-2|NA|NA
CASSPGGSNTGELFF
TGTGCCAGCAGCCCCGGGGGTTCGAACACCGGGGAGCTGTTTTTT
>TRBV28|TRBJ2-1|TRBD1|NA
CATRQGGNEQFF
TGTGCTACCCGACAGGGGGGAAATGAGCAGTTCTTC
>TRBV18|TRBJ1-1|NA|many
CASSTDLYFDTEAFF
TGTGCCAGCTCAACCGACCTTTACTTCGACACTGAAGCTTTCTTT
>TRBV3-1|TRBJ1-5|TRBD1|many
CASSPSFLQGTRQPQHF
TGTGCCAGCAGCCCCTCTTTTCTACAGGGGACAAGGCAGCCCCAGCATTTT
>TRBV2|TRBJ2-5|TRBD2|many
CASSVVAGGPVVETQYF
TGTGCCAGCAGTGTGGTAGCGGGAGGGCCTGTGGTAGAGACCCAGTACTTC
>TRBV19|TRBJ2-1|NA|many
CASSISTSILHEQFF
TGTGCCAGTAGTATATCCACATCTATTCTCCATGAGCAGTTCTTC
>TRBV11-2|TRBJ1-1|NA|NA
CASSLVYPNTEAFF
TGTGCCAGCAGCTTAGTCTATCCGAACACTGAAGCTTTCTTT
>TRBV30|TRBJ1-6|NA|NA
CAWSVLGNSPLHF
TGTGCCTGGAGTGTATTGGGAAATTCACCCCTCCACTTT
>TRBV11-2|TRBJ2-3|TRBD2|NA
CASMGREGGTQYF
TGTGCCAGCATGGGGCGGGAGGGCGGCACGCAGTATTTT
>TRBV7-6|TRBJ1-1|NA|many
CASSGSQNTEAFF
TGTGCCAGCAGCGGTTCTCAGAACACTGAAGCTTTCTTT
>TRBV29-1|TRBJ2-2|NA|NA
CSVATGADGELFF
TGCAGCGTTGCGACCGGCGCGGACGGGGAGCTGTTTTTT
>TRBV28|TRBJ2-7|NA|many
CASGAGRFSYEQYF
TGTGCCAGCGGGGCGGGCCGTTTCTCCTACGAGCAGTACTTC
>TRBV18|TRBJ2-7|NA|NA
CASSEQGRSEQYF
TGTGCCAGCTCCGAACAGGGGAGGAGCGAGCAGTACTTC
>TRBV12-3/TRBV12-4|TRBJ1-1|TRBD1|many
CASSLRPGTGETEAFF
TGTGCCAGCAGTCTAAGACCCGGGACAGGGGAGACTGAAGCTTTCTTT
>TRBV5-1|TRBJ2-2|NA|many
CASSSFGSNTGELFF
TGCGCCAGCAGCTCCTTTGGATCGAACACCGGGGAGCTGTTTTTT
>TRBV5-1|TRBJ2-3|TRBD2|many
CASSLGTSGDTQYF
TGCGCCAGCAGCTTGGGGACTAGCGGTGATACGCAGTATTTT
>TRBV2|TRBJ1-1|TRBD1|many
CATLPRTGINTEAFF
TGTGCCACCCTTCCTAGGACAGGCATTAACACTGAAGCTTTCTTT
>TRBV15|TRBJ2-7|TRBD1|many
CATSRDSRGFYEQYF
TGTGCCACCAGCAGAGATAGCAGGGGGTTCTACGAGCAGTACTTC
>TRBV18|TRBJ2-4|NA|NA
CASSPLGHPLAKNIQYF
TGTGCCAGCTCACCACTGGGACACCCGCTAGCCAAAAACATTCAGTACTTC
>TRBV9|TRBJ2-2|NA|NA
CASSLGPGVFTGELFF
TGTGCCAGCAGTTTGGGACCTGGGGTTTTCACCGGGGAGCTGTTTTTT
>TRBV9|TRBJ1-4|NA|many
CASSVQPNEKLFF
TGTGCCAGCAGCGTACAGCCAAATGAAAAACTGTTTTTT
>TRBV5-1|TRBJ2-1|TRBD2|NA
CASSPRDSGRSSREQFF
TGCGCCAGCAGCCCCCGAGATAGCGGGAGATCCTCGCGTGAGCAGTTCTTC
>TRBV12-3/TRBV12-4|TRBJ2-7|TRBD2|many
CASSFGGTRGYEQYF
TGTGCCAGCAGTTTCGGTGGGACTAGGGGCTACGAGCAGTACTTC
>TRBV7-9|TRBJ2-1|NA|many
CASSLAGRVHEQFF
TGTGCCAGCAGCTTAGCCGGGCGAGTACATGAGCAGTTCTTC
>TRBV12-3/TRBV12-4|TRBJ2-1|NA|NA
CASNLGGRLGSEQFF
TGTGCCAGCAACTTAGGGGGGAGACTTGGGAGTGAGCAGTTCTTC
>TRBV7-9|TRBJ1-2|NA|many
CASSLTSADGYTF
TGTGCCAGCAGCTTAACTTCGGCGGATGGCTACACCTTC